The 27 T cell receptor beta chains in this list originate from one sample, sequenced in a study. TCRdb reprocessed the 5' RACE reads with MiXCR, giving one entry per CDR3 protein. This sample has around 43,000 distinct CDR3 sequences, with approximately 20% found just once. Specimen: naive CD4+ T cells sorted from a lymph node. Subset in this sample: naive CD4+ T cells, CD4+CD45RA+CD25-. All receptors come from a female donor with breast cancer.

The chain is built from TRBV20-1 and TRBJ1-2, with D possibly matching TRBD1 (5 bases). Trimming took off 0 bases at V and 3 bases at J, with 11 bases between the two ends. The germline gives CDR1 DFQATT, CDR2 SNEGSKA (reference sequence). The CDR3 length is 14 residues. In nucleotides, the CDR3 is TGCAGTGCTAGAGACGGTGGGACGGACTATGGCTACACCTTC. Protein: CSARDGGTDYGYTF.

About this clonotype itself: The junction does not match germline at one end; this may be a read error. The rearrangement joins TRBV7-2 to TRBJ1-3; the D is unclear. The CDR3 has 15 amino acids. Germline CDR1 and CDR2: SGHTA and FQGNSA. The CDR3 nucleotides are TGTGCCAGCAGCATATCTGGGAACTCTGGAAACACCCTATATTTT. This sequence encodes CASSISGNSGNTLYF.

Details on this clonotype: A single base separates this from a much larger clone, so it may be a read error. The CDR3, as DNA: TGCAACGTTGAGGGGAACGCGGCCGAGACCCAGTACTTC. This encodes CNVEGNAAETQYF. The chain employs TRBV29-1 and TRBJ2-5; tentatively, D is TRBD1 or TRBD2 (5 bases each). The CDR3 loop spans 13 amino acids. CDR1 and CDR2 from the germline V gene are SQVTM and ANQGSEA.

This clonotype showed up many times. The rearrangement uses TRBV24-1 and TRBJ1-2; 8 bases align to TRBD1. The CDR3 loop spans 11 amino acids. The V and J ends lost 12 bases and 4 bases, in that order; junction bases with no gene match: 3. Germline loops: CDR1 KGHDR, CDR2 SFDVKD. CDR3 amino acids: CAAGQGYGYTF. The CDR3 region has the DNA TGTGCCGCCGGACAGGGCTATGGCTACACCTTC.

A note on this clonotype: This CDR3 fails to terminate in the conserved phenylalanine or tryptophan, so it likely reflects a read error. V and J are TRBV7-6 and TRBJ2-1; perhaps TRBD1 as D (6 bases). With 5 bases removed from V and 7 bases from J, the gap between germline ends came to 9 bases. Per the germline V gene, CDR1 is SGHVS and CDR2 is FNYEAQ. CDR3 length: 12 residues. This chain's CDR3 is CASSQTGNEQFY. The CDR3 region has the DNA TGTGCCAGCAGCCAAACAGGGAATGAGCAGTTCTAC.

The rearrangement joins TRBV7-8 to TRBJ1-4, with 8 nucleotides matching TRBD1. CDR3 size: 13 residues. V was pared by 5 bases and J by 6 bases, with 2 bases of the junction left unmatched. The germline V gene encodes CDR1 SGHVS and CDR2 FQNEAQ. The CDR3 sequence: CASSLDRDEKLFF. In nucleotides, the CDR3 is TGTGCCAGCAGCCTGGACAGGGATGAAAAACTGTTTTTT.

This clonotype was observed many times. The rearrangement joins TRBV27 to TRBJ2-7; D gene unclear. Trimming removed 0 bases from V and 5 bases from J, with 11 bases in between. The CDR3 runs to 14 residues. Looked up from germline, CDR1 is MNHEY and CDR2 is SMNVEV (reference sequence). The CDR3 nucleotides read TGTGCCAGCAGTTTATCGATTAACAGCCACGAGCAGTACTTC. Amino acid sequence: CASSLSINSHEQYF.

This clonotype was detected many times. The chain carries TRBV20-1 and TRBJ2-3; 10 bases are shared with TRBD2. Germline CDR1 is DFQATT and CDR2 is SNEGSKA (reference sequence). V gave up 5 bases and J gave up 6 bases; unmatched junction bases: 11. The CDR3 consists of 15 residues. The DNA for the CDR3 is TGCAGTGCTCAAACCCCTAGCGGGAGTAGGGATACGCAGTATTTT. Translated, it gives CSAQTPSGSRDTQYF.

Worth noting for this clonotype: The junction differs from germline at one of its ends, possibly a read error. J is TRBJ1-5 and V is TRBV30, with 11 bases fitting TRBD1. The CDR3 is 16 amino acids. Germline CDR1 GTSNPN, CDR2 SVGIG (reference sequence). In DNA, the CDR3 is TGTACCTGGAGTGCCCCTCGGGGACAGGGGGATCAGCCCCAGCATTTT. Its protein is CTWSAPRGQGDQPQHF.

V gene TRBV3-1 combines with J gene TRBJ2-7; 7 nucleotides agree with TRBD2. The length of the CDR3 is 15 residues. The V gene end was trimmed by 0 bases and the J gene end by 6 bases; junction bases not matched to a gene: 8. Germline CDR1 LGHDT, CDR2 YNNKEL (reference sequence). CDR3 sequence reads: CASSQDGRSGGEQYF. Here the CDR3 DNA reads TGTGCCAGCAGCCAAGACGGACGCTCGGGGGGCGAGCAGTACTTC.

This clonotype occurred a few times. The V gene is TRBV5-1, the J gene TRBJ2-3; a weak D match, TRBD2 (6 bases). Germline assignment: CDR1 SGHRS and CDR2 YFSETQ. V was trimmed by 3 bases and J by 6 bases, leaving 17 bases between them. This CDR3 is 15 amino acids long. The CDR3 loop is CASSWGTSGPDTQYF. The CDR3, as DNA: TGCGCCAGCAGCTGGGGGACTTCAGGTCCCGATACGCAGTATTTT.

In the case of this clonotype: Here the CDR3 omits its conserved ending phenylalanine or tryptophan, so a read error is the likely source. The gene calls are TRBV7-2 and TRBJ1-2; 9 nucleotides line up with TRBD1. Germline V gives CDR1 SGHTA, CDR2 FQGNSA. This CDR3 contains 13 residues. The V segment lost 4 bases and the J segment 6 bases; nucleotides outside the gene matches: 3. For the CDR3, the DNA is TGTGCCAGCAGCTCGGACAGGGGCCATGGCTACACCCTC. Protein: CASSSDRGHGYTL.

This clonotype was seen ten or more times. The CDR3 region is CASSLADSGYNEQFF. CDR3 DNA: TGCGCCAGCAGCTTGGCCGATAGCGGCTACAATGAGCAGTTCTTC. The gene calls are TRBV5-1 and TRBJ2-1; D is perhaps TRBD2 (6 bases). The CDR3 covers 15 residues. Trimming took off 0 bases at V and 3 bases at J, with 10 bases between the two ends. The germline V gene encodes CDR1 SGHRS and CDR2 YFSETQ.

This clonotype occurred many times. This chain's CDR3 is CAWSRGSGTEAFF. Here the CDR3 DNA reads TGTGCCTGGAGTCGCGGCAGTGGCACTGAAGCTTTCTTT. The rearrangement uses TRBV30 and TRBJ1-1; no firm D call. This CDR3 is 13 amino acids long. The germline V gene has CDR1 GTSNPN and CDR2 SVGIG (reference sequence). Trimming shortened V by 2 bases and J by 4 bases, and 11 bases separated the two germline ends.

This clonotype was counted many times. The V call is TRBV30, the J call TRBJ1-5; 8 nucleotides align to TRBD1. Germline CDR1 is GTSNPN and CDR2 is SVGIG (reference sequence). There are 13 residues in the CDR3. The junction had 4 bases not matched to a gene; V was cut back by 2 bases and J by 7 bases. Written as DNA, the CDR3 is TGTGCCTGGAGTAAACAGGGGGTGCAGCCCCAGCATTTT. It is translated as CAWSKQGVQPQHF.

This clonotype was seen a few times. The chain combines TRBV6-5 with TRBJ2-1; either TRBD1 or TRBD2 may supply D (5 bases each). The CDR3 extends over 14 amino acids. Germline CDR1 MNHEY, CDR2 SVGAGI. V was shortened by 9 bases and J by 1 base, with 13 bases between the two germline ends. The CDR3 spells CASWGGPSYNEQFF. CDR3 bases: TGTGCCAGTTGGGGCGGGCCTTCCTACAATGAGCAGTTCTTC.

This clonotype was seen more than once but under ten times. The rearrangement joins TRBV20-1 to TRBJ2-5, with D possibly matching TRBD2 (6 bases). In germline, CDR1 is DFQATT, CDR2 SNEGSKA (reference sequence). Trimming cost V 5 bases and J 2 bases, with 18 bases left between them. The CDR3 covers 15 residues. The CDR3 region has the DNA TGCAGTGCTGCCCCTACCGACGCGGGGCAAGAGACCCAGTACTTC. Translated: CSAAPTDAGQETQYF.

In its sample, this clonotype was seen many times. The chain couples TRBV2 to TRBJ2-7; D perhaps matches TRBD2 (5 bases). The CDR3 consists of 12 residues. Looked up from germline, CDR1 is SNHLY and CDR2 is FYNNEI. V was trimmed by 6 bases and J by 3 bases, leaving 9 bases between them. CDR3 sequence reads: CASRMEDYEQYF. The CDR3 DNA sequence: TGTGCCAGCAGGATGGAGGACTACGAGCAGTACTTC.

This clonotype has a handful of counts. The chain has TRBV7-2 and TRBJ2-7, with a possible D match to TRBD1 (5 bases). Trimming took off 2 bases at V and 2 bases at J, with 13 bases between the two ends. This CDR3 is 15 amino acids long. Germline assignment: CDR1 SGHTA and CDR2 FQGNSA. This chain's CDR3 is CASSLIVQATYEQYF. The CDR3 DNA follows: TGTGCCAGCAGCTTAATCGTACAGGCGACCTACGAGCAGTACTTC.

V usage is TRBV7-9 and J usage is TRBJ2-5, with TRBD1 as a possible D gene (6 bases). In germline, CDR1 is SEHNR, CDR2 FQNEAQ (reference sequence). The CDR3 loop spans 12 amino acids. Trimming pared 3 bases from V and 5 bases from J, leaving 7 bases between. The DNA of the CDR3 is TGTGCCAGCAGCTTTGGACAGGAGACCCAGTACTTC. As protein: CASSFGQETQYF.

This clonotype showed up many times. The V call is TRBV12-3 or TRBV12-4, the J call TRBJ2-6; D unresolved. There are 13 residues in the CDR3. Trimming left V 7 bases short and J 4 bases short, with 8 bases between. CDR3 in amino acids: CASTREGANVLTF. The CDR3 bases are TGTGCCAGCACTCGAGAGGGGGCCAACGTCCTGACTTTC.

This clonotype was seen at least ten times. V is TRBV4-3 and J is TRBJ2-7, with a weak D call TRBD1 (5 bases). Trimming removed 4 bases from V and 4 bases from J, with 17 bases in between. The CDR3 is 15 amino acids. Germline CDR1 and CDR2: LGHNA and YSLEER. DNA of the CDR3: TGCGCCAGCAGCCCAGGGCGGAGCAGGGTATACGAGCAGTACTTC. This codes for CASSPGRSRVYEQYF.

This clonotype is classed as medium-sized. The rearrangement uses TRBV3-1 and TRBJ1-2; 7 positions agree with TRBD1. CDR1 and CDR2 (germline): LGHDT, YNNKEL (reference sequence). The V gene end was trimmed by 3 bases and the J gene end by 4 bases; junction bases not matched to a gene: 2. The CDR3 covers 13 residues. The CDR3, as DNA: TGTGCCAGCAGCCACGGGGACAGCTATGGCTACACCTTC. Translating it yields CASSHGDSYGYTF.

As concerns this clonotype: A much larger clone differs from this one at a single base, so this may be a read error. The chain has TRBV14 and TRBJ2-7; no clear D gene. The CDR3 has 12 residues. Germline V gene data show CDR1 as SGHDN and CDR2 as FVKESK. CDR3 sequence reads: CVSGRNYYEQYF. CDR3 in DNA: TGTGTCAGTGGTAGGAATTACTACGAGCAGTACTTC.

This clonotype was observed at least ten times. The V call is TRBV20-1, the J call TRBJ2-7; 8 nucleotides match TRBD2. V was pared by 4 bases and J by 4 bases, with 6 bases of the junction left unmatched. Germline CDR1 DFQATT, CDR2 SNEGSKA (reference sequence). The CDR3 length is 13 residues. The CDR3 spells CSAISGRGYEQYF. In nucleotides, the CDR3 is TGCAGTGCTATAAGCGGGAGAGGGTACGAGCAGTACTTC.

This chain uses TRBV5-1 with TRBJ2-7; weak D call: TRBD1 (5 bases). The germline V gene has CDR1 SGHRS and CDR2 YFSETQ. V dropped 1 base and J dropped 4 bases, with 12 bases sitting between them. The CDR3 sequence is 14 residues long. The CDR3 DNA sequence: TGCGCCAGCAGCTTGCGTCAGGGTGGTTACGAGCAGTACTTC. It is translated as CASSLRQGGYEQYF.

The sample holds many counts of this clonotype. V and J are TRBV9 and TRBJ1-6; no clear D. V was trimmed by 4 bases and J by 0 bases, leaving 11 bases between them. Per germline, CDR1 SGDLS and CDR2 YYNGEE. The CDR3 is 16 amino acids. Here the CDR3 DNA reads TGTGCCAGCAGCCCGGCGGGGAGCTCCTATAATTCACCCCTCCACTTT. Its translation: CASSPAGSSYNSPLHF.